This T cell receptor (beta chain) was captured by sequencing in a study of cytomegalovirus exposure and HLA in healthy donors. The PCR had 60 Vbeta and 13 Jbeta primers. Method: immunoSEQ multiplex PCR; TCRdb's copy keeps in-frame clones and lacks some. The sample carries fewer than 120,000 clones, about 80% recorded once. V gave up 7 bases and J gave up 0 bases, with 7 bases separating them. Germline-derived CDR1 and CDR2 are MNHNS and SASEGT. CDR3 length: 12 residues. The sequence derives from a man aged 30 to 45 in good health and CMV-seropositive. This chain connects TRBV6-1 to TRBJ2-7, with D maybe TRBD2 (5 bases). Sequencing was performed on PBMCs. CDR3 protein: CASIGSSYEQYF. The CDR3, as DNA: TGTGCCAGCATAGGGAGCTCCTACGAGCAGTACTTC.